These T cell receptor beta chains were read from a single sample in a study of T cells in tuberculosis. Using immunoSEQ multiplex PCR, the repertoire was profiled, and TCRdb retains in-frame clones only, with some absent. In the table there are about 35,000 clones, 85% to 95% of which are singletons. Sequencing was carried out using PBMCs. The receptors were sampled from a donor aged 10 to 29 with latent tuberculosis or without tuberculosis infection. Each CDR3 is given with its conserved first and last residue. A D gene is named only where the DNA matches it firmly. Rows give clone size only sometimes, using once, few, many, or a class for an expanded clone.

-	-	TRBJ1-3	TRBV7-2	TGTGCCAGCAGCTTAGCGGACACCACTGGAAACACCATATATTTT	CASSLADTTGNTIYF
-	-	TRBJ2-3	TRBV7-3	TGTGCCAGCAGCTCAAACAGGGTAACAGATACGCAGTATTTT	CASSSNRVTDTQYF
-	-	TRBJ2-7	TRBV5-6	TGTGCCAGCAGCGGTGGCCGGGTGCGTCCGTACGAGCAGTACTTC	CASSGGRVRPYEQYF
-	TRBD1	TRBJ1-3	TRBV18	TGTGCCAGCTCACCAGCCGGGACAGGAGTTGGTTCTGGAAACACCATATATTTT	CASSPAGTGVGSGNTIYF
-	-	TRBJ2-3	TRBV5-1	TGCGCCAGCAGCCGGGACACCACCACAGATACGCAGTATTTT	CASSRDTTTDTQYF
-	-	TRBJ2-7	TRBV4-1	TGCGCCAGCAGCCAAGATCCTCGTCTCGAGCAGTACTTC	CASSQDPRLEQYF
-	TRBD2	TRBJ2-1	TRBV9	TGTGCCAGCAGCTGTATTGAGCAGGGACTAGCGTCATGCAATGAGCAGTTCTTC	CASSCIEQGLASCNEQFF
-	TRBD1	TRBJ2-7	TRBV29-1	TGCAGCGTTGACTTGGGACAGGGTCTCTACGAGCAGTACTTC	CSVDLGQGLYEQYF
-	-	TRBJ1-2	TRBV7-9	TGTGCCAGCAGCCCCCCGAGGGGGGGAAACTATGGCTACACCTTC	CASSPPRGGNYGYTF
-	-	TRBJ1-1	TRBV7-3	TGTGCCAGCAGCTCGGGTTGGAACACTGAAGCTTTCTTT	CASSSGWNTEAFF
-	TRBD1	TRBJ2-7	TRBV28	TGTGCCAGCAGTTCCTACGGACAGGGTGGCGAGCAGTACTTC	CASSSYGQGGEQYF
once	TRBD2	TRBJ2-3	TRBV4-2	TGTGCCAGCAGCAATGAAGCGGGGACTGCCTCAAAGATTGGGTATTTT	CASSNEAGTASKIGYF
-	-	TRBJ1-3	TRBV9	TGTGCCAGCGAGCCCGTCCGGGTTGGGACCATATATTTT	CASEPVRVGTIYF
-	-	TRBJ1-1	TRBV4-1	TGCGCCAGCAGCCAAGATCTGAGAGGGTCGTACACTGAAGCTTTCTTT	CASSQDLRGSYTEAFF
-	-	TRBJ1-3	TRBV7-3	TGTGCCAGCAGCTTAAGGTCGTCGGGGTCTGGAAACACCATATATTTT	CASSLRSSGSGNTIYF
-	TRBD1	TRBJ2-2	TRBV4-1	TGCGCCAGCAGCCAAGAGACAGGGGATGGGGAGCTGTTTTTT	CASSQETGDGELFF
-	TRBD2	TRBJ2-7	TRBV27	TGTGCCAGCAGTTTCACTAGCGGGGGCCCCTACGAGCAGTACTTC	CASSFTSGGPYEQYF
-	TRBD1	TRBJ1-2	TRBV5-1	TGCGCCAGCAGCTTGACCCCCGGGACAGGGGGAGGCTACACCTTC	CASSLTPGTGGGYTF
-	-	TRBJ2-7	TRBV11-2	TGTGCCAGCAGCTCGTCGTACGAGCAGTACTTC	CASSSSYEQYF
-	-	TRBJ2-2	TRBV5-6	TGTGCCAGCAGCTTGTGGGGGGAAACCGGGGAGCTGTTTTTT	CASSLWGETGELFF
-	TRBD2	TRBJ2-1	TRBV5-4	TGTGCCAGCAGCTTGGATTTTCCTAGCGGGGGGGCGAGTGAGCAGTTCTTC	CASSLDFPSGGASEQFF
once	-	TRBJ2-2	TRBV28	TGTGCCAGCAGTTTTAGTGTAAACACCGGGGAGCTGTTTTTT	CASSFSVNTGELFF
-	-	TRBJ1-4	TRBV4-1	TGCGCCAGCAGCCAAGATAGCAGGGCTACTAATGAAAAACTGTTTTTT	CASSQDSRATNEKLFF
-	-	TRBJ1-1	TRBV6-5	TGTGCCAGCAGTTATACGGTCGACACTGAAGCTTTCTTT	CASSYTVDTEAFF
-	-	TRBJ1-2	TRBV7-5	TGTGTCAGAAGCTTAGCGGCGGACAGGGCTTACCTCGTCTATGGCTACACCTTC	CVRSLAADRAYLVYGYTF
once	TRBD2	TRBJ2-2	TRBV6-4	TGTGCCAGCAGTCAACTAGCGGGGTCCGACACCGGGGAGCTGTTTTTT	CASSQLAGSDTGELFF
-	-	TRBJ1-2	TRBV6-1	TGTGCCAGCAGTCCCTCGGGAGTATTTCGGGGCTACACCTTC	CASSPSGVFRGYTF
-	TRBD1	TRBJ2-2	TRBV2	TGTGCCAGCAGGATCCCGGGACAGGGTACCGGGGAGCTGTTTTTT	CASRIPGQGTGELFF
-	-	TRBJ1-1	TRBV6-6	TGTGCCAGCAGTCAAATACGCGGGTCGGACACTGAAGCTTTCTTT	CASSQIRGSDTEAFF
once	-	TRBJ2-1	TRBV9	TGTGCCAGCAGCGCATCGGGTCTAACCTACAATGAGCAGTTCTTC	CASSASGLTYNEQFF
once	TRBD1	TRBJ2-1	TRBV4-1	TGCGCCAGCAGCCCCCGGACAGGGGTGGGCAATGAGCAGTTCTTC	CASSPRTGVGNEQFF
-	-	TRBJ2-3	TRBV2	TGTGCCAGCAGTCCCGTGGGACTCCTCGGAACAGATACGCAGTATTTT	CASSPVGLLGTDTQYF
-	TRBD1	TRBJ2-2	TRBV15	TGTGCCACCACCTTGGACAGGTCAAACACCGGGGAGCTGTTTTTT	CATTLDRSNTGELFF
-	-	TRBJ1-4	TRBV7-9	TGTGCCAGCAGCTTACGGGAATTAACTAATGAAAAACTGTTTTTT	CASSLRELTNEKLFF
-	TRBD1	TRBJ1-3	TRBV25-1	TGTGCCAGCAGTCCGTACTCTGGACAGGGGGCATATTTT	CASSPYSGQGAYF
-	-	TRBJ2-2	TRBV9	TGTGCCAGCACTCGGGAGAACACCGGGGAGCTGTTTTTT	CASTRENTGELFF
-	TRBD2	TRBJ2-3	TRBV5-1	TGCGCCAGCAGCCTTGGACTAGCGGGAAATACGCAGTATTTT	CASSLGLAGNTQYF
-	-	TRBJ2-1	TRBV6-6	TGTGCCAGCAGAGAAGGCGGTGAGCAGTTCTTC	CASREGGEQFF
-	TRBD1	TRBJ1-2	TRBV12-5	TGTGCTAGTTTAACCGGGACAGGGTCAGAAGGCTACACCTTC	CASLTGTGSEGYTF
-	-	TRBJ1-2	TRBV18	TGTGCCAGCTCGACGGACAGCCTTATCTCTAACTATGGCTACACCTTC	CASSTDSLISNYGYTF
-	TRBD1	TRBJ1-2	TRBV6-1	TGTGCCAGCAGGAGGACAGGGGCACTGGGCTACACCTTC	CASRRTGALGYTF
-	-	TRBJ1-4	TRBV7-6	TGTGCCAGCAGCCCTATTGGCAGGCTGAATGAAAAACTGTTTTTT	CASSPIGRLNEKLFF
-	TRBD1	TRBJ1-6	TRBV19	TGTGCCAGTAGTCTCCTTCCTCCCGGACAGGGTACTTCACCCCTCCACTTT	CASSLLPPGQGTSPLHF
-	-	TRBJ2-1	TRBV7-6	TGTGCCAGCAGCTTGTTTGTTCGTTCCGGGGGAAGCGCTGAGCAGTTCTTC	CASSLFVRSGGSAEQFF
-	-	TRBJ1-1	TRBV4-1	TGCGCCAGCAGCCAAGTGGTCGGCGGAAATTTTGAAGCTTTCTTT	CASSQVVGGNFEAFF
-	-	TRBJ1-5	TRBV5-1	TGCGCCAGCAGCTTGGTAGGGGGACACCTCAATCAGCCCCAGCATTTT	CASSLVGGHLNQPQHF
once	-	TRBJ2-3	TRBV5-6	TGTGCCAGCAGCTCGGCGGTGACGCAGTATTTT	CASSSAVTQYF
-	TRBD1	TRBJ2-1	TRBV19	TGTGCCACCCGGGGGACAGGGGTGGTAAATGAGCAGTTCTTC	CATRGTGVVNEQFF
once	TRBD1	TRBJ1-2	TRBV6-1	TGTGCCAGCAGTGTTGGGACAGGGGCTTTATATGGCTACACCTTC	CASSVGTGALYGYTF
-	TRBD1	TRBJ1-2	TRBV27	TGTGCCAGCAGTTCGACAGGGAGTGGCTACACCTTC	CASSSTGSGYTF
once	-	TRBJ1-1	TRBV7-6	TGTGCCAGCATCGATATAACCGGGACACCACGAAAGAACACTGAAGCTTTCTTT	CASIDITGTPRKNTEAFF
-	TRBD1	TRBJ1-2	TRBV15	TGTGCCACCAGCAGAGATCAGGGACAGGGGCCATCTAACTATGGCTACACCTTC	CATSRDQGQGPSNYGYTF
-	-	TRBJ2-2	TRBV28	TGTGCCAGTGAAATCCGGGTTCCCGGGGAGCTGTTTTTT	CASEIRVPGELFF
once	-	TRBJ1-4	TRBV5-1	TGCGCCAGCAGCTTGGAGGGGGCAACTAATGAAAAACTGTTTTTT	CASSLEGATNEKLFF
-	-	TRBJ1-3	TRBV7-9	TGTGCCAGCAGCTCCTTGTTTCTCGACAGCATGGAAGGAAACACCATATATTTT	CASSSLFLDSMEGNTIYF
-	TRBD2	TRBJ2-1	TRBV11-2	TGTGCCAGCAGTTTAACTAGCGCCCGACTTAATCCCTACAATGAGCAGTTCTTC	CASSLTSARLNPYNEQFF
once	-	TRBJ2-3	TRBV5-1	TGCGCCAGCAGCTCGGGACTCCAGGCTCGCACAGATACGCAGTATTTT	CASSSGLQARTDTQYF
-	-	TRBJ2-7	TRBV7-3	TGTGCCAGCAGCTTAGGCTCTGGGCCCTACGAGCAGTACTTC	CASSLGSGPYEQYF
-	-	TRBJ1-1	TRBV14	TGTGCCAGCAGCCAAGGCGCTAACACTGAAGCTTTCTTT	CASSQGANTEAFF